The entry below describes one T cell receptor beta chain. TCRdb's copy holds only in-frame clones and misses some; the assay was immunoSEQ multiplex PCR. This sample yields over 85,000 clones, of which 91% are seen a single time; under 2% belongs to the top ten. The sample comes from a study of T cell changes during pregnancy in multiple sclerosis. Germline V gives CDR1 SEHNR, CDR2 FQNEAQ (reference sequence). The V gene lost 5 bases and the J gene lost 6 bases, with 11 bases spanning the gap. The CDR3 has 12 residues. J is TRBJ2-7 and V is TRBV7-9, with D perhaps matching TRBD1 (5 bases). This clonotype originated in a female donor in good health, enrolled as a control in a pregnancy study. Source: peripheral blood, taken after pregnancy. This CDR3 reads CASSHTGLEQYF. In DNA, the CDR3 is TGTGCCAGCAGCCATACAGGTCTCGAGCAGTACTTC.